Below, 10 T cell receptor beta chains from the same sample are listed, as sequenced in a study of cytomegalovirus exposure and HLA in healthy donors. The PCR was carried out with 60 Vbeta primers and 13 Jbeta primers. The assay was immunoSEQ multiplex PCR, and TCRdb's table has in-frame clones only and misses some. The sample carries 200,000 to 250,000 clones, approximately 80% recorded once. Material for sequencing was PBMCs. The origin of the receptors is a male donor in good health and CMV-seronegative.

The genes are TRBV27 and TRBJ2-7; 8 bases fit TRBD2. The CDR3 runs to 14 residues. With 8 bases clipped from V and 5 bases from J, the junction kept 11 bases outside the gene matches. Germline V gives CDR1 MNHEY, CDR2 SMNVEV (reference sequence). The CDR3: CASARDGGRHEQYF. The CDR3 bases are TGTGCCAGCGCAAGAGACGGCGGGAGGCACGAGCAGTACTTC.

The chain joins TRBV5-6 to TRBJ2-7; D is ambiguous. CDR1 and CDR2 (germline): SGHDT, YYEEEE. The CDR3 consists of 12 residues. V was trimmed by 4 bases and J by 0 bases, leaving 5 bases between them. CDR3 in amino acids: CASSLSSYEQYF. CDR3 sequence (DNA): TGTGCCAGCAGCCTTAGCTCCTACGAGCAGTACTTC.

This chain links TRBV5-8 with TRBJ2-1; TRBD2 aligns across 13 bases. The CDR3 runs to 16 residues. Germline CDR1 reads SGHTS; CDR2 reads YDEGEE. After removal of 4 bases from V and 6 bases from J, the junction contained 7 bases not matched to a gene. In DNA form, the CDR3 reads TGTGCCAGCAGCCCACAAACTAGCGGGAGGGGCAATGAGCAGTTCTTC. This codes for CASSPQTSGRGNEQFF.

The genes are TRBV7-6 and TRBJ2-7; TRBD2 matches at 10 bases. Per the germline V gene, CDR1 is SGHVS and CDR2 is FNYEAQ. The CDR3 runs 15 residues. V shed 5 bases, J shed 2 bases, and the junction held 6 bases outside the gene matches. CDR3 loop: CASSASGTSAYEQYF. The CDR3 DNA reads as TGTGCCAGCAGCGCCTCCGGGACTAGCGCCTACGAGCAGTACTTC.

This clone appeared a few times. The gene calls are TRBV19 and TRBJ2-1; 8 nucleotides line up with TRBD2. The ends lost 10 bases at V and 0 bases at J; junction bases unmatched: 11. Germline CDR1 reads LNHDA; CDR2 reads SQIVND (reference sequence). The CDR3 is 16 residues long. The CDR3 DNA reads as TGTGCCACCTCGGCCCGGGAGGGGAGCTCCTACAATGAGCAGTTCTTC. Amino acid sequence: CATSAREGSSYNEQFF.

The V and J genes are TRBV14 and TRBJ2-7, with D possibly TRBD1 on 6 matching bases. The CDR3 has 18 residues. The V and J ends lost 0 bases and 2 bases respectively, with 20 bases between them. Germline assignment: CDR1 SGHDN and CDR2 FVKESK. CDR3 region: CASSQDIPGHGETYEQYF. The CDR3 bases are TGTGCCAGCAGCCAAGATATTCCGGGACATGGGGAAACCTACGAGCAGTACTTC.

This clone was observed a handful of times. This chain uses TRBV10-3 with TRBJ1-5; D is undetermined. The V gene lost 3 bases and the J gene lost 4 bases, with 7 bases spanning the gap. Germline assignment: CDR1 ENHRY and CDR2 SYGVKD. This CDR3 spans 13 amino acids. CDR3: CAISESLNQPQHF. CDR3 DNA sequence: TGTGCCATCAGTGAATCTCTGAATCAGCCCCAGCATTTT.

The chain uses TRBV7-9 and TRBJ2-6, with TRBD1 as a possible D gene (5 bases). Trimming shortened V by 5 bases and J by 1 base, and 18 bases separated the two germline ends. This CDR3 has 18 amino acids. The germline V gene encodes CDR1 SEHNR and CDR2 FQNEAQ (reference sequence). The CDR3 coding sequence is TGTGCCAGCAGCAGACTTCCCTCGACAGCATCTGGGGCCAACGTCCTGACTTTC. Protein sequence: CASSRLPSTASGANVLTF. Looking up the rest from reference TRBV7-9 and TRBJ2-6 gives the full variable domain: DTGVSQNPRHKITKRGQNVTFRCDPISEHNRLYWYRQTLGQGPEFLTYFQNEAQLEKSRLLSDRFSAERPKGSFSTLEIQRTEQGDSAMYLCASSRLPSTASGANVLTFGAGSRLTVL.

The gene calls are TRBV5-6 and TRBJ2-3; 8 bases agree with TRBD2. This CDR3 has 15 residues. From germline, CDR1 is SGHDT and CDR2 YYEEEE. V shed 6 bases, J shed 5 bases, and the junction held 11 bases outside the gene matches. CDR3 coding DNA: TGTGCCAGCATCCGGGAGGGACGGCAGGGAGATACGCAGTATTTT. Its translation is CASIREGRQGDTQYF.

This clone was detected once. The same CDR3 can be traced to other DNA sequences in this sample. V and J are TRBV6-1 and TRBJ2-1; 16 bases map to TRBD2. The CDR3 runs to 15 residues. Germline CDR1 reads MNHNS; CDR2 reads SASEGT. Unmatched junction bases numbered 4, after V lost 4 bases and J lost 10 bases. The CDR3 region is CASSGGLAGGEEQFF. CDR3 nucleotides: TGTGCCAGCAGTGGGGGACTAGCGGGAGGGGAGGAGCAGTTCTTC.